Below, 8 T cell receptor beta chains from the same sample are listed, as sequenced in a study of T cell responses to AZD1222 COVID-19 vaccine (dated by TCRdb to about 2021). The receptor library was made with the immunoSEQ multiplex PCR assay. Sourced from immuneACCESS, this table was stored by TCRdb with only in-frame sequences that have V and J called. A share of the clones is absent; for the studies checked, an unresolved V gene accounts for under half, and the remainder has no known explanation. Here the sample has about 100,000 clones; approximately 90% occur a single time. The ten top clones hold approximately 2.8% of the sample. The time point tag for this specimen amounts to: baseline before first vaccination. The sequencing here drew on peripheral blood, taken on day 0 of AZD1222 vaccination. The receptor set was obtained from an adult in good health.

DNA of the CDR3: TGTGCCAGCGGGGGGACAGGGGGAATCAATCAGCCCCAGCATTTT. Translating gives CASGGTGGINQPQHF. V and J are TRBV2 and TRBJ1-5, with TRBD1 matching over 11 bases. Germline values: CDR1 SNHLY, CDR2 FYNNEI. The CDR3 covers 15 residues. V shed 8 bases, J shed 3 bases, and the junction held 6 bases outside the gene matches.

The CDR3, as DNA: TGTGCCAGCAGCTTCCGAATGAACACTGAAGCTTTCTTT. It codes for CASSFRMNTEAFF. The chain links TRBV7-3 to TRBJ1-1; no clear D. The CDR3 consists of 13 residues. The V end was cut by 3 bases, the J end by 0 bases, with 5 bases between. CDR1 and CDR2 from the germline V gene are SGHTA and FQGTGA.

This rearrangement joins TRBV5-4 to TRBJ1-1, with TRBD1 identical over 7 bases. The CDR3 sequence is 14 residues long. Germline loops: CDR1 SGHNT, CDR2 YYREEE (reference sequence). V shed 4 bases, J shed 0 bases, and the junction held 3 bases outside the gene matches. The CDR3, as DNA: TGTGCCAGCAGCCGGGACAGCCTGAACACTGAAGCTTTCTTT. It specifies CASSRDSLNTEAFF.

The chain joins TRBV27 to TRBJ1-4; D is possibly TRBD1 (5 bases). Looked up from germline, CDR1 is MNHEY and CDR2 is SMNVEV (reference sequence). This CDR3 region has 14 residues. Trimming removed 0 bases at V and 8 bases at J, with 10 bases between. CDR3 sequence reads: CASSLSRVSEKLFF. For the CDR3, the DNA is TGTGCCAGCAGTTTATCCAGGGTCAGCGAAAAACTGTTTTTT.

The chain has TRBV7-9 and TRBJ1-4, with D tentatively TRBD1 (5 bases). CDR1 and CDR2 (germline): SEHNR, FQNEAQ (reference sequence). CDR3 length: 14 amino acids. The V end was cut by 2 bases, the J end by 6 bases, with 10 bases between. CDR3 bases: TGTGCCAGCAGCTTAAAGGGGCTTGATGAAAAACTGTTTTTT. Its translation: CASSLKGLDEKLFF.

In DNA form, the CDR3 reads TGCGCCAGCAGCTTGGCCGTAGGGACTTTAAACACAGATACGCAGTATTTT. Translated, it gives CASSLAVGTLNTDTQYF. The chain has TRBV5-1 and TRBJ2-3; tentative D call: TRBD2 (6 bases). Per the germline V gene, CDR1 is SGHRS and CDR2 is YFSETQ. The CDR3 extends over 17 amino acids. V was shortened by 0 bases and J by 2 bases, with 16 bases between the two germline ends.

As DNA, the CDR3 is TGTGCCAGCAGTGCCAGGACAGGGGACCCTGGGGCCAACGTCCTGACTTTC. It encodes CASSARTGDPGANVLTF. The chain uses TRBV6-1 and TRBJ2-6; 9 nucleotides agree with TRBD1. Germline-derived CDR1 and CDR2 are MNHNS and SASEGT. The CDR3 sequence is 17 residues long. The J segment lost 2 bases and the V segment lost 4 bases, leaving 6 bases of the junction unmatched.

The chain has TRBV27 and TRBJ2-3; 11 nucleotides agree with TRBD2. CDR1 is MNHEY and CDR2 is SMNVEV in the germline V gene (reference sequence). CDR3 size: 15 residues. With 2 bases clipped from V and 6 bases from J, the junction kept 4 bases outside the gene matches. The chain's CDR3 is CASSLTSGSSDTQYF. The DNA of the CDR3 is TGTGCCAGCAGTTTAACTAGCGGGAGTTCCGATACGCAGTATTTT.